This TCR beta chain comes out of a study of shared clonotypes between healthy human individuals. Study context: The people who gave samples were a couple of women and three men aged 18 to 49. General study points: Genetic and exposure-history diversity was limited by the few donors. Blood was the only sampled material, and tissue repertoires likely differ. Some naive CD4 clonotypes, around 5%, turned up in common across several donors.

The table came from immunoSEQ multiplex PCR; TCRdb's copy has only in-frame clones and leaves some out. Here the sample spans 1.4 million or so clones, about 98.5% being singletons. Concerning this clone: Its antigen remains unidentified.

CDR3 length: 14 amino acids. Trimming took 3 bases from V and 7 from J; bases not matched to a gene: 8. Germline V CDR1 and CDR2: LNHDA, SQIVND (reference sequence). The chain uses TRBV19 and TRBJ2-5; 7 bases are a match to TRBD1. The TCR comes from a man aged 30 to 39 in good health. Sequenced: naive CD4+ T cells sorted from blood. Indicated subset: CD45RA+ positively selected. CDR3 DNA sequence: TGTGCCAGTAGTATTGACAGGGCCGTAGGGACCCAGTACTTC. This translates into CASSIDRAVGTQYF.